This is a list of T cell receptor beta chains from one sample in a study of a mutant IDH1 vaccine in newly diagnosed glioma. Sequencing used immunoSEQ multiplex PCR; TCRdb keeps in-frame clones, though not all of them. The sample includes 60,000 or so clones, 82% of them seen just once. Which antigens these TCRs recognize remains unknown. The sample in question was PBMCs, obtained from a glioma patient whose treatment included an IDH1 peptide vaccine. The origin of the receptors is a young woman with glioma. Some clones in this sample may be carry-over from other donors' samples. Each CDR3 is given with its conserved first and last residue. A D gene is named only where the DNA matches it firmly. Size tells how often a clone was seen (once, few, many) or the class of an expanded clone, and some rows leave it out.

v_gene: TRBV5-4; abundance: NA; d_gene: TRBD1; j_gene: TRBJ1-2; CDR3nt: TGTGCCAGCAGCCCGGACAGGGGGACTTATGGCTACACCTTC; CDR3aa: CASSPDRGTYGYTF
v_gene: TRBV6-6; abundance: NA; d_gene: NA; j_gene: TRBJ2-3; CDR3nt: TGTGCCAGCAGTTTGGGTACAGATACGCAGTATTTT; CDR3aa: CASSLGTDTQYF
v_gene: TRBV25-1; abundance: NA; d_gene: NA; j_gene: TRBJ2-7; CDR3nt: TGTGCCAGCAGTGGGGGTCTGGGGGTCGAGCAGTACTTC; CDR3aa: CASSGGLGVEQYF
v_gene: TRBV5-1; abundance: NA; d_gene: NA; j_gene: TRBJ2-2; CDR3nt: TGCGCCAGCAGCGTTTCGGTGGAGGGGGTGTACGGGGAGCTGTTTTTT; CDR3aa: CASSVSVEGVYGELFF
v_gene: TRBV2; abundance: NA; d_gene: TRBD2; j_gene: TRBJ2-3; CDR3nt: TGTGCCAGCAGTGATCTAGCGGCCAGCAGTACAGATACGCAGTATTTT; CDR3aa: CASSDLAASSTDTQYF
v_gene: TRBV14; abundance: few; d_gene: NA; j_gene: TRBJ1-1; CDR3nt: TGTGCCAGCAGCCAAGCAGGACTAGCTTTCTTT; CDR3aa: CASSQAGLAFF
v_gene: TRBV5-6; abundance: NA; d_gene: NA; j_gene: TRBJ1-1; CDR3nt: TGTGCCAGCAGCTTGGAGGTTTCGAACACTGAAGCTTTCTTT; CDR3aa: CASSLEVSNTEAFF
v_gene: TRBV7-9; abundance: NA; d_gene: NA; j_gene: TRBJ1-2; CDR3nt: TGTGCCAGCAGCTTTTCCGGCAGGGGTAACTATGGCTACACCTTC; CDR3aa: CASSFSGRGNYGYTF
v_gene: TRBV13; abundance: NA; d_gene: TRBD2; j_gene: TRBJ2-2; CDR3nt: TGTGCCAGCAGCGGATGGGAAGTGCTAGCGGGCACCGGGGAGCTGTTTTTT; CDR3aa: CASSGWEVLAGTGELFF
v_gene: TRBV6-6; abundance: NA; d_gene: NA; j_gene: TRBJ2-7; CDR3nt: TGTGCCAGCAGTACCGTGAGGGAGCAGTACTTC; CDR3aa: CASSTVREQYF
v_gene: TRBV2; abundance: few; d_gene: TRBD2; j_gene: TRBJ2-3; CDR3nt: TGTGCCAGCAGTGAGGGGCGGGGGGCGACAGATACGCAGTATTTT; CDR3aa: CASSEGRGATDTQYF
v_gene: TRBV6-5; abundance: NA; d_gene: TRBD1; j_gene: TRBJ1-5; CDR3nt: TGTGCCAGCAGTGCCCAGGGGGCGGGTCAGCCCCAGCATTTT; CDR3aa: CASSAQGAGQPQHF
v_gene: TRBV4-1; abundance: NA; d_gene: NA; j_gene: TRBJ1-2; CDR3nt: TGCGCCAGCAGCCACAATCCAATACTGACCGTTACCCGAGTCTATGGCTACACCTTC; CDR3aa: CASSHNPILTVTRVYGYTF
v_gene: TRBV6-1; abundance: NA; d_gene: NA; j_gene: TRBJ1-6; CDR3nt: TGTGCCAGCAGTGAAAGTAGGGCGGTGGGATCACCCCTCCACTTT; CDR3aa: CASSESRAVGSPLHF
v_gene: TRBV29-1; abundance: NA; d_gene: NA; j_gene: TRBJ1-2; CDR3nt: TGCAGCGTTGAGGGGGTCGGCGGCTACACCTTC; CDR3aa: CSVEGVGGYTF
v_gene: TRBV4-3; abundance: few; d_gene: TRBD1; j_gene: TRBJ2-5; CDR3nt: TGCGCCAGCAGCCACCCCGGGACAGTACAAGAGACCCAGTACTTC; CDR3aa: CASSHPGTVQETQYF
v_gene: TRBV14; abundance: NA; d_gene: NA; j_gene: TRBJ1-4; CDR3nt: TGTGCCAGCAGCCTAGCGGGGCGAACTGAAAAACTGCTTTTT; CDR3aa: CASSLAGRTEKLLF
v_gene: TRBV7-9; abundance: NA; d_gene: TRBD1; j_gene: TRBJ2-2; CDR3nt: TGTGCCAGCAGACCCGGGACAGGGGGCACCGGGGAGCTGTTTTTT; CDR3aa: CASRPGTGGTGELFF
v_gene: TRBV7-8; abundance: NA; d_gene: NA; j_gene: TRBJ1-1; CDR3nt: TGTGCCAGCAGCTTCCAGGGTCAGGAAGCTTTCTTT; CDR3aa: CASSFQGQEAFF
v_gene: TRBV4-1; abundance: few; d_gene: TRBD1; j_gene: TRBJ2-7; CDR3nt: TGCGCCAGCAGTCGGATCCAGGGACAGTACGAGCAGTACTTC; CDR3aa: CASSRIQGQYEQYF
v_gene: TRBV2; abundance: NA; d_gene: NA; j_gene: TRBJ1-1; CDR3nt: TGTGCCAGCAGTGCTATATGGCGGAACACTGAAGCTTTCTTT; CDR3aa: CASSAIWRNTEAFF
v_gene: TRBV14; abundance: NA; d_gene: TRBD1; j_gene: TRBJ2-7; CDR3nt: TGTGCCAGCAGCCAAAACCCCGGGACAGTCTACGAGCAGTACTTC; CDR3aa: CASSQNPGTVYEQYF
v_gene: TRBV5-4; abundance: NA; d_gene: TRBD1; j_gene: TRBJ2-2; CDR3nt: TGTGCCAGCAGCTGGACAGGGGGCTTAAATACCGGGGAGCTGTTTTTT; CDR3aa: CASSWTGGLNTGELFF
v_gene: TRBV4-1; abundance: once; d_gene: NA; j_gene: TRBJ1-5; CDR3nt: TGCGCCAGCAGCCAACCTACCAGGAGCTCGAGGCCCCAGCATTTT; CDR3aa: CASSQPTRSSRPQHF
v_gene: TRBV7-9; abundance: NA; d_gene: NA; j_gene: TRBJ2-1; CDR3nt: TGTGCCAGCAGCTTAGCTAACCACAATGAGCAGTTCTTC; CDR3aa: CASSLANHNEQFF
v_gene: TRBV5-4; abundance: NA; d_gene: NA; j_gene: TRBJ2-1; CDR3nt: TGTGCCAGCAGCTTGGGGGTTCAAGACAATGAGCAGTTCTTC; CDR3aa: CASSLGVQDNEQFF
v_gene: TRBV5-6; abundance: NA; d_gene: NA; j_gene: TRBJ1-2; CDR3nt: TGTGCCAGCAGCTTGCGTCTCTATGGCTACACCTTC; CDR3aa: CASSLRLYGYTF
v_gene: TRBV5-5; abundance: NA; d_gene: NA; j_gene: TRBJ2-5; CDR3nt: TGTGCCAGCAGCCCCCTTCCCGGGGCGGGGGAGACCCAGTACTTC; CDR3aa: CASSPLPGAGETQYF
v_gene: TRBV15; abundance: NA; d_gene: TRBD1; j_gene: TRBJ1-2; CDR3nt: TGTGCCACCAGCAGAGAAGGAGGACAGGGAGGCTACACCTTC; CDR3aa: CATSREGGQGGYTF
v_gene: TRBV5-6; abundance: few; d_gene: NA; j_gene: TRBJ2-1; CDR3nt: TGTGCCAGCAGCTTGTTGTATGAGCAGTTCTTC; CDR3aa: CASSLLYEQFF
v_gene: TRBV6-1; abundance: NA; d_gene: NA; j_gene: TRBJ2-1; CDR3nt: TGTGCCAGCAGTGAATTTGTGAATGAGCAGTTCTTC; CDR3aa: CASSEFVNEQFF
v_gene: TRBV4-3; abundance: NA; d_gene: NA; j_gene: TRBJ2-3; CDR3nt: TGCGCCAGCAGCCAGGGCTGGATTAGTAGCACAGATACGCAGTATTTT; CDR3aa: CASSQGWISSTDTQYF
v_gene: TRBV5-6; abundance: NA; d_gene: TRBD2; j_gene: TRBJ2-4; CDR3nt: TGTGCCAGCAGCTTGGGGCTAGCGGGAGCCAAAAACATTCAGTACTTC; CDR3aa: CASSLGLAGAKNIQYF
v_gene: TRBV27; abundance: NA; d_gene: NA; j_gene: TRBJ1-1; CDR3nt: TGTGCCAGCAGTTTTGGGGGAGCCCCCGAGTTAACTGAAGCTTTCTTT; CDR3aa: CASSFGGAPELTEAFF
v_gene: TRBV5-1; abundance: NA; d_gene: TRBD2; j_gene: TRBJ2-1; CDR3nt: TGCGCCAGCAGCCCCGGGACTAGCGGGGGGTCTTACAATGAGCAGTTCTTC; CDR3aa: CASSPGTSGGSYNEQFF
v_gene: TRBV11-2; abundance: NA; d_gene: NA; j_gene: TRBJ1-5; CDR3nt: TGTGCCAGCAGCTTGGGTGGGACCAATCAGCCCCAGCATTTT; CDR3aa: CASSLGGTNQPQHF
v_gene: TRBV29-1; abundance: NA; d_gene: TRBD2; j_gene: TRBJ2-1; CDR3nt: TGCAGCGTTGTAGCGGGAGGGCCAGGGAATGAGCAGTTCTTC; CDR3aa: CSVVAGGPGNEQFF
v_gene: TRBV5-1; abundance: NA; d_gene: TRBD1; j_gene: TRBJ1-2; CDR3nt: TGCGCCAGCAGCTCGAACCGGGACAGACTTTCAGGGAACTATGGCTACACCTTC; CDR3aa: CASSSNRDRLSGNYGYTF
v_gene: TRBV4-1; abundance: NA; d_gene: NA; j_gene: TRBJ1-4; CDR3nt: TGCGCCAGCAGTTTGACCAGGGCTGAAAAACTGTTTTTT; CDR3aa: CASSLTRAEKLFF
v_gene: TRBV6-5; abundance: NA; d_gene: TRBD1; j_gene: TRBJ1-5; CDR3nt: TGTGCCAGCAGTTCCGTCAGGACAGGGGACAATCAGCCCCAGCATTTT; CDR3aa: CASSSVRTGDNQPQHF
v_gene: TRBV5-1; abundance: NA; d_gene: TRBD2; j_gene: TRBJ2-3; CDR3nt: TGCGCCAGCAGCTTGGGAGTCCAGCGGGAGCGCACAGATACGCAGTATTTT; CDR3aa: CASSLGVQRERTDTQYF
v_gene: TRBV4-2; abundance: NA; d_gene: NA; j_gene: TRBJ1-5; CDR3nt: TGTGCCAGCAGCCAAGAATCGGAGGGGCCCCAGCCCCAGCATTTT; CDR3aa: CASSQESEGPQPQHF
v_gene: TRBV6-1; abundance: NA; d_gene: TRBD1; j_gene: TRBJ2-7; CDR3nt: TGTGCCAGCAGAGGGACAGCTTCCTACGAGCAGTACTTC; CDR3aa: CASRGTASYEQYF
v_gene: TRBV7-8; abundance: NA; d_gene: NA; j_gene: TRBJ1-2; CDR3nt: TGTGCCAGCAGCCCTGAAGCTAACTATGGCTACACCTTC; CDR3aa: CASSPEANYGYTF
v_gene: TRBV18; abundance: NA; d_gene: TRBD2; j_gene: TRBJ2-3; CDR3nt: TGTGCCAGCTCATCGGGACTAGCGGCACTAGATACGCAGTATTTT; CDR3aa: CASSSGLAALDTQYF
v_gene: TRBV10-3; abundance: NA; d_gene: TRBD2; j_gene: TRBJ2-5; CDR3nt: TGTGCCATCAGTGACTCTACTAGCGGGACTGGGGAGACCCAGTACTTC; CDR3aa: CAISDSTSGTGETQYF
v_gene: TRBV18; abundance: NA; d_gene: TRBD1; j_gene: TRBJ2-4; CDR3nt: TGTGCCAGCTCACTTGACAGGGTGGGGACCAAAAACATTCAGTACTTC; CDR3aa: CASSLDRVGTKNIQYF
v_gene: TRBV7-9; abundance: NA; d_gene: NA; j_gene: TRBJ1-4; CDR3nt: TGTGCCAGCAGCGCCGGCCCAGGGGTATTAAATGAAAAACTGTTTTTT; CDR3aa: CASSAGPGVLNEKLFF